What follows describes a single T cell receptor (beta chain). No antigen is known for it. Only in-frame clones appear in the TCRdb table, and some are missing; sequencing was by immunoSEQ multiplex PCR. The repertoire holds 100,000 to 150,000 clones, with approximately 90% as singletons. This sample is drawn from a study of PD-1 blockade in mismatch repair-deficient tumors. Study information: All were previously treated, progressing patients with around eleven mismatch repair-deficient cancer types. Study conclusions and caveats: Rapid post-treatment expansion, then contraction, generally preceding radiologic response, marked tumor-resident clones.

All patients were mismatch repair deficient, assessed by either PCR or immunohistochemistry. The TCR-sequenced patients were a few responders to pembrolizumab. With 1 base removed from V and 9 bases from J, the gap between germline ends came to 10 bases. The germline CDR1 and CDR2 sequences are KGHSH and LQKENI. The CDR3 is made up of 14 amino acids. This receptor was taken from an adult with mismatch repair-deficient cancer. The source was peripheral blood, collected 44 weeks after starting pembrolizumab. The chain uses TRBV18 and TRBJ1-6; possible D gene TRBD1, 5 bases. CDR3 in DNA: TGTGCCAGCTCACCACTTGAGGGGCGTTCACCCCTCCACTTT. It specifies CASSPLEGRSPLHF.